The 26 T cell receptor beta chains in this list originate from one sample, sequenced in a study of cytotoxic CD8 clonotypes in ibrutinib-treated CLL. Profiling relied on immunoSEQ multiplex PCR, and the TCRdb table lists in-frame clones only, not all of them. This table holds about 27,000 clones, around two thirds found once. The source was PBMCs, collected after 24 months of ibrutinib treatment. These receptors were obtained from a human donor with chronic lymphocytic leukemia.

This sequence joins TRBV4-1 and TRBJ1-2, with D hard to call. The CDR3 runs to 15 residues. CDR1 is MGHRA and CDR2 is YSYEKL in the germline V gene. Trimming left V 1 base short and J 0 bases short, with 9 bases between. The CDR3 loop reads CASSQASVANYGYTF. For the CDR3, the DNA is TGCGCCAGCAGCCAAGCGTCGGTGGCTAACTATGGCTACACCTTC.

V gene TRBV27 combines with J gene TRBJ2-7; D is perhaps TRBD1 (5 bases). The CDR3 consists of 15 residues. The V gene lost 4 bases and the J gene lost 3 bases, with 16 bases spanning the gap. Germline V gene lookup returns CDR1 MNHEY and CDR2 SMNVEV (reference sequence). CDR3 in amino acids: CASSSPDRFIYEQYF. The CDR3, as DNA: TGTGCCAGCAGTTCTCCCGACAGATTTATCTACGAGCAGTACTTC.

The chain recombines TRBV6-5 with TRBJ2-1; 7 bases line up with TRBD2. The CDR3 loop spans 15 amino acids. From germline, CDR1 is MNHEY and CDR2 SVGAGI. The ends lost 2 bases at V and 9 bases at J; junction bases unmatched: 10. The CDR3: CASSYGGGGFREQFF. DNA of the CDR3: TGTGCCAGCAGTTACGGCGGGGGTGGATTTCGTGAGCAGTTCTTC.

This chain uses TRBV11-3 with TRBJ2-1, with 8 positions matching TRBD1. The CDR3 length is 15 residues. Germline loops: CDR1 SGHNT, CDR2 YENEEA. V shed 1 base, J shed 4 bases, and the junction held 3 bases outside the gene matches. The CDR3: CASSLGQGAYNEQFF. The CDR3 region has the DNA TGTGCCAGCAGCTTAGGGCAGGGGGCGTACAATGAGCAGTTCTTC.

The rearrangement links TRBV29-1 to TRBJ1-5; D gene unclear. This CDR3 comprises 13 residues. Germline CDR1 SQVTM, CDR2 ANQGSEA. V gave up 3 bases and J gave up 2 bases, with 8 bases separating them. CDR3 protein: CSVEIGGNQPQHF. CDR3 sequence (DNA): TGCAGCGTTGAGATCGGAGGCAATCAGCCCCAGCATTTT.

This chain uses TRBV6-4 with TRBJ2-2; 8 bases line up with TRBD2. The V segment lost 4 bases and the J segment 5 bases; nucleotides outside the gene matches: 3. The CDR3 is 14 residues long. The germline V gene encodes CDR1 MRHNA and CDR2 SNTAGT. The CDR3 DNA is TGTGCCAGCAGTGTTAGCGGGGAAACCGGGGAGCTGTTTTTT. This sequence encodes CASSVSGETGELFF.

This rearrangement joins TRBV29-1 to TRBJ2-1; D might be TRBD2 (6 bases). The CDR3 extends over 16 amino acids. Between the trimmed V and J ends, which lost 2 bases and 2 bases, there was a span of 16 bases. The germline V gene encodes CDR1 SQVTM and CDR2 ANQGSEA. CDR3 nucleotides: TGCAGCGTTGAATATATGAGGCGGGGAACCTACAATGAGCAGTTCTTC. Its translation is CSVEYMRRGTYNEQFF.

There are a few counts of this clone. This chain joins TRBV7-2 and TRBJ1-2; 10 bases fit TRBD1. V dropped 5 bases and J dropped 4; count of bases not matched to a gene: 16. The CDR3 sequence is 18 residues long. CDR1 and CDR2 (germline): SGHTA, FQGNSA. This CDR3 reads CASSPLFWDRGQGYGYTF. CDR3 in DNA: TGTGCCAGCAGCCCACTTTTCTGGGACAGGGGTCAAGGCTATGGCTACACCTTC.

The J gene is TRBJ2-3, the V gene TRBV4-1, with 7 bases fitting TRBD2. Unmatched junction bases numbered 6, after V lost 0 bases and J lost 6 bases. Germline V gene data show CDR1 as MGHRA and CDR2 as YSYEKL. The CDR3 runs to 15 residues. CDR3 amino acids: CASSQEGRGGDTQYF. DNA of the CDR3: TGCGCCAGCAGCCAAGAAGGTCGGGGAGGGGATACGCAGTATTTT.

The count of this clone is one. The chain links TRBV6-5 to TRBJ1-1; no firm D call. The CDR3 runs 14 residues. Trimming removed 6 bases at V and 1 base at J, with 12 bases between. CDR1 and CDR2 from the germline V gene are MNHEY and SVGAGI. CDR3 loop: CASSAEQRNTEAFF. The CDR3 DNA is TGTGCCAGCAGCGCCGAACAACGGAACACTGAAGCTTTCTTT.

CDR3 sequence reads: CASILSDSGHEQFF. CDR3 coding DNA: TGTGCCAGCATCCTAAGTGATAGCGGTCATGAGCAGTTCTTC. This sequence joins TRBV5-6 and TRBJ2-1, with a tentative D call TRBD2 (6 bases). Germline CDR1 is SGHDT and CDR2 is YYEEEE. Trimming took off 6 bases at V and 8 bases at J, with 18 bases between the two ends. The CDR3 totals 14 residues.

This sequence joins TRBV19 and TRBJ1-2; D unclear. The CDR3 consists of 13 residues. Germline-derived CDR1 and CDR2 are LNHDA and SQIVND (reference sequence). Trimming took 3 bases from V and 8 from J, leaving 13 bases between them. For the CDR3, the DNA is TGTGCCAGTAGTATTGAGGGCCGGTTAGGCTACACCTTC. The encoded protein is CASSIEGRLGYTF.

This clone was picked up a small number of times. This chain links TRBV30 with TRBJ2-7; D is possibly TRBD2 (6 bases). Germline CDR1 and CDR2: GTSNPN and SVGIG (reference sequence). Trimming removed 0 bases at V and 0 bases at J, with 12 bases between. The CDR3 has 15 amino acids. The CDR3 is CAWSVSGLPSYEQYF. CDR3 DNA sequence: TGTGCCTGGAGTGTATCGGGACTCCCCTCCTACGAGCAGTACTTC.

The chain employs TRBV9 and TRBJ2-1; 9 bases align to TRBD2. The CDR3 extends over 16 amino acids. Germline CDR1 reads SGDLS; CDR2 reads YYNGEE. With 0 bases clipped from V and 5 bases from J, the junction kept 6 bases outside the gene matches. CDR3 in amino acids: CASSVEVTSGNNEQFF. The CDR3 region has the DNA TGTGCCAGCAGCGTAGAAGTGACTAGCGGTAACAATGAGCAGTTCTTC.

In DNA, the CDR3 is TGTGCCAGCCAGTTAGCGCTTAACAGGGGGGAGACCCAGTACTTC. This gives the protein CASQLALNRGETQYF. The chain combines TRBV27 with TRBJ2-5; 8 bases match TRBD1. Germline V gene data show CDR1 as MNHEY and CDR2 as SMNVEV (reference sequence). V lost 8 bases and J lost 5; bases outside the gene matches: 13. The CDR3 covers 15 residues.

This clone has more than one count but fewer than ten. The rearrangement uses TRBV5-1 and TRBJ2-7; TRBD1 agrees at 7 bases. Losses at the gene ends were 8 bases for V and 5 bases for J; bases not matched to a gene: 10. The CDR3 length is 13 residues. Germline CDR1 and CDR2: SGHRS and YFSETQ. This CDR3 reads CARPEQGPHEQYF. CDR3 nucleotides: TGCGCCAGACCGGAACAGGGGCCCCACGAGCAGTACTTC.

The count of this clone is one. This sequence joins TRBV28 and TRBJ2-7; no clear D. The CDR3 covers 16 residues. From germline, CDR1 is MDHEN and CDR2 SYDVKM. The germline V and J ends were trimmed by 4 bases and 2 bases, with 18 bases remaining between them. DNA of the CDR3: TGTGCCAGCAGTTCCTTCCGGGCCGAGATAACCTACGAGCAGTACTTC. This sequence encodes CASSSFRAEITYEQYF.

The sample holds a few counts of this clone. V and J are TRBV19 and TRBJ1-5; D is ambiguous. Deletions cut 7 bases from V and 5 bases from J, with 9 bases between. This CDR3 is 12 amino acids long. From germline, CDR1 is LNHDA and CDR2 SQIVND (reference sequence). CDR3 coding DNA: TGTGCCAGTAATTCGGTGTATCAGCCCCAGCATTTT. This gives the protein CASNSVYQPQHF. Supplemented by reference TRBV19 and TRBJ1-5, the full variable domain reads DGGITQSPKYLFRKEGQNVTLSCEQNLNHDAMYWYRQDPGQGLRLIYYSQIVNDFQKGDIAEGYSVSREKKESFPLTVTSAQKNPTAFYLCASNSVYQPQHFGDGTRLSIL.

This chain joins TRBV9 and TRBJ1-1; TRBD1 matches 7 bases. J was trimmed by 3 bases and V by 1 base; bases with no gene match: 3. The germline V gene has CDR1 SGDLS and CDR2 YYNGEE. This CDR3 is 14 amino acids long. The CDR3 region is CASSVIQGDTEAFF. The CDR3 region has the DNA TGTGCCAGCAGCGTAATTCAGGGGGACACTGAAGCTTTCTTT.

This chain connects TRBV30 to TRBJ1-5; a possible D gene is TRBD1 (6 bases). The CDR3 spans 15 residues. V was trimmed by 3 bases and J by 2 bases, leaving 14 bases between them. CDR1 GTSNPN and CDR2 SVGIG come from the germline V gene (reference sequence). The CDR3 reads CAWSHREGGNQPQHF. In DNA form, the CDR3 reads TGTGCCTGGAGCCACAGGGAAGGGGGCAATCAGCCCCAGCATTTT.

In DNA form, the CDR3 reads TGTGCCTGGGCCTTTAGCGGTGAAGCTTTCTTT. Protein: CAWAFSGEAFF. V usage is TRBV30 and J usage is TRBJ1-1; D is unresolved. Germline V gene sequence: CDR1 GTSNPN, CDR2 SVGIG (reference sequence). V lost 5 bases and J 7 bases, leaving 11 bases between the germline ends. This CDR3 has 11 residues.

In its sample, this clone was seen once. V gene TRBV5-1 combines with J gene TRBJ1-2; D perhaps matches TRBD1 (5 bases). The CDR3 runs to 15 residues. CDR1 and CDR2 (germline): SGHRS, YFSETQ. V lost 5 bases and J 4 bases, leaving 18 bases between the germline ends. The CDR3 reads CASRPVGEATYGYTF. The CDR3 DNA reads as TGCGCCAGCAGACCGGTGGGGGAGGCGACCTATGGCTACACCTTC.

The chain joins TRBV10-2 to TRBJ2-7; 11 bases line up with TRBD1. This CDR3 has 14 residues. CDR1 WSHSY and CDR2 SAAADI come from the germline V gene. The ends lost 6 bases at V and 0 bases at J; junction bases unmatched: 1. The CDR3 here is CASRGTGGSYEQYF. Here the CDR3 DNA reads TGCGCCAGCAGAGGGACAGGGGGCTCCTACGAGCAGTACTTC.

The J gene is TRBJ2-3, the V gene TRBV6-1, with 7 bases fitting TRBD1. Germline values: CDR1 MNHNS, CDR2 SASEGT. The CDR3 is 15 residues long. The V gene end was trimmed by 1 base and the J gene end by 6 bases; junction bases not matched to a gene: 7. CDR3 bases: TGTGCCAGCAGTGAAGTTAGGGGGCTTAAGGATACGCAGTATTTT. Its translation: CASSEVRGLKDTQYF.

The J gene is TRBJ1-2, the V gene TRBV5-6; D remains unclear. CDR3 size: 15 residues. Germline CDR1 SGHDT, CDR2 YYEEEE. Trimming left V 0 bases short and J 4 bases short, with 13 bases between. As DNA, the CDR3 is TGTGCCAGCAGCTTGGCTTCGGGGAATGGCTATGGCTACACCTTC. Protein sequence: CASSLASGNGYGYTF.

This chain joins TRBV30 and TRBJ1-2; D perhaps matches TRBD1 (6 bases). CDR3 length: 13 amino acids. Between the trimmed V and J ends, which lost 8 bases and 8 bases, there was a span of 21 bases. CDR1 is GTSNPN, CDR2 SVGIG, per germline (reference sequence). The CDR3 region is CATYGGHRYGYTF. CDR3 in DNA: TGTGCCACGTACGGGGGGCATCGGTACGGCTACACCTTC.